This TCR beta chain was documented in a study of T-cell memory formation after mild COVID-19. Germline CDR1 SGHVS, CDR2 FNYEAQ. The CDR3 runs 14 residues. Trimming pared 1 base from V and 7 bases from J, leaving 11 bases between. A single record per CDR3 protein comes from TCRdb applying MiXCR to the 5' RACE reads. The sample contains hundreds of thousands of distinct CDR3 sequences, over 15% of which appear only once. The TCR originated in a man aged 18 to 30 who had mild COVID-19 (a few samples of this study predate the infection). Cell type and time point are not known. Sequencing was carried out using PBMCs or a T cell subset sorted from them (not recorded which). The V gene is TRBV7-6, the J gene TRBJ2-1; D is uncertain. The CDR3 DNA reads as TGTGCCAGCAGCTTAGATCGGGTCACGAATGAGCAGTTCTTC. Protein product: CASSLDRVTNEQFF.